The rows below give T cell receptor beta chains drawn from one sample of a study of PD-L1 blockade in urothelial cancer. Measured with immunoSEQ multiplex PCR; TCRdb has only the in-frame clones, and not every one. Among under 40,000 clones listed, about 89% were seen once. The specimen comprised PBMCs, sampled around atezolizumab (anti-PD-L1) treatment. The origin of the receptors is a man aged 50 to 59 with urothelial cancer. Both conserved end residues are part of each CDR3. The D gene is left open where the match is weak. Part of the rows lack a size; the others show once, few, many or a class for expanded clones.

j_call,clone_size,v_call,d_call,cdr3_aa,cdr3_nt
TRBJ2-4,NA,TRBV4-1,NA,CASSQVDLAKNIQYF,TGCGCCAGCAGCCAAGTAGACTTAGCCAAAAACATTCAGTACTTC
TRBJ1-3,NA,TRBV28,NA,CASTAYTGSKLNIYF,TGTGCCAGCACGGCCTACACCGGGTCTAAGTTGAACATATATTTT
TRBJ1-5,NA,TRBV19,TRBD1,CASSIVGQGYNQPQHF,TGTGCCAGTAGTATAGTGGGACAGGGTTACAATCAGCCCCAGCATTTT
TRBJ2-7,NA,TRBV5-1,NA,CASSLGTGAYEQYF,TGCGCCAGCAGCTTGGGAACAGGCGCCTACGAGCAGTACTTC
TRBJ1-1,few,TRBV30,TRBD1,CAWISTGVGEAFF,TGTGCCTGGATCTCGACAGGGGTGGGTGAAGCTTTCTTT
TRBJ2-7,NA,TRBV19,TRBD2,CASSIETGGGEQYF,TGTGCCAGTAGTATAGAAACGGGAGGCGGGGAGCAGTACTTC
TRBJ1-2,NA,TRBV29-1,TRBD1,CSVAISGTGGRGGYTF,TGCAGCGTTGCGATTTCCGGGACAGGGGGACGAGGAGGCTACACCTTC
TRBJ2-5,NA,TRBV5-1,NA,CASSLGGVQETQYF,TGCGCCAGCAGCTTGGGCGGGGTCCAAGAGACCCAGTACTTC
TRBJ2-3,NA,TRBV18,TRBD2,CASSPIAGVSTDTQYF,TGTGCCAGCTCACCAATAGCGGGGGTCTCCACAGATACGCAGTATTTT
TRBJ1-1,NA,TRBV11-2,NA,CASLFPPQGNTEAFF,TGTGCCAGCCTATTCCCGCCTCAGGGGAACACTGAAGCTTTCTTT
TRBJ1-2,few,TRBV7-8,NA,CASRRGRGVDGYTF,TGTGCCAGCAGAAGGGGCAGGGGAGTAGATGGCTACACCTTC
TRBJ1-2,few,TRBV27,NA,CASSQRTAILGYTF,TGTGCCAGCAGTCAGAGGACAGCTATCTTAGGCTACACCTTC
TRBJ1-3,NA,TRBV4-3,TRBD1,CASSQDFLTGTAGGSGNTIYF,TGCGCCAGCAGCCAAGATTTCTTGACAGGGACGGCAGGCGGTTCTGGAAACACCATATATTTT
TRBJ1-1,few,TRBV5-1,TRBD1,CASSSQGARTEAFF,TGCGCCAGCAGCTCACAGGGGGCGCGCACTGAAGCTTTCTTT
TRBJ1-1,NA,TRBV6-5,TRBD1,CASSYDRDQAAFF,TGTGCCAGCAGTTACGACAGGGACCAAGCAGCTTTCTTT
TRBJ1-1,NA,TRBV5-5,NA,CASSSLTAEAFF,TGTGCCAGCAGCTCCTTGACAGCTGAAGCTTTCTTT
TRBJ1-5,NA,TRBV5-6,NA,CASSLRQWGAAQPQHF,TGTGCCAGCAGCTTGAGACAGTGGGGCGCTGCCCAGCCCCAGCATTTT
TRBJ1-4,few,TRBV29-1,NA,CSAISGFNEKLFF,TGCAGCGCTATATCAGGGTTTAACGAAAAACTGTTTTTT
TRBJ1-5,NA,TRBV29-1,NA,CSVVLRQGNQPQHF,TGCAGCGTTGTTCTACGTCAGGGGAATCAGCCCCAGCATTTT
TRBJ2-3,NA,TRBV18,NA,CASSPIYRGAGSLMGTDTQYF,TGTGCCAGCTCACCAATTTACCGGGGGGCTGGCTCCCTGATGGGCACAGATACGCAGTATTTT
TRBJ2-3,NA,TRBV5-1,TRBD2,CASGRTSKRDTQYF,TGCGCCAGTGGTCGGACTAGCAAGCGAGATACGCAGTATTTT
TRBJ2-3,NA,TRBV6-6,NA,CASQDQKTPTDTQYF,TGTGCCAGCCAGGATCAGAAAACGCCCACAGATACGCAGTATTTT
TRBJ1-6,few,TRBV6-1,TRBD1,CASSSDRGLSPLHF,TGTGCCAGCAGCTCAGACAGGGGTTTGTCACCCCTCCACTTT
TRBJ2-3,NA,TRBV7-8,NA,CASSFRRPPTDTQYF,TGTGCCAGCAGCTTTAGGAGGCCCCCGACAGATACGCAGTATTTT
TRBJ2-3,once,TRBV29-1,TRBD1,CSLSRDRGRADTQYF,TGCAGCCTAAGCCGGGACAGGGGGCGCGCAGATACGCAGTATTTT
TRBJ1-1,medium-sized,TRBV2,NA,CASSPKGDAFF,TGTGCCAGCAGCCCCAAGGGGGATGCTTTCTTT
TRBJ1-4,NA,TRBV27,TRBD1,CASSLRQGVGTNEKLFF,TGTGCCAGCAGTTTAAGACAGGGGGTCGGGACTAATGAAAAACTGTTTTTT
TRBJ2-7,NA,TRBV27,TRBD1,CASSQLDRSYEQYF,TGTGCCAGCAGTCAACTGGACAGGTCATACGAGCAGTACTTC
TRBJ2-7,few,TRBV6-6,TRBD1,CASSSGGPYEQYF,TGTGCCAGCAGCTCAGGGGGTCCCTACGAGCAGTACTTC
TRBJ2-3,NA,TRBV11-2,TRBD1,CASSLGTGQADTQYF,TGTGCCAGCAGCTTAGGGACAGGGCAGGCAGATACGCAGTATTTT
TRBJ1-2,NA,TRBV7-2,NA,CASSLGSAGRTIYGYTF,TGTGCCAGCAGCTTAGGATCGGCAGGGAGGACTATCTATGGCTACACCTTC
TRBJ1-3,NA,TRBV10-1,NA,CASSESSGASGNTIYF,TGCGCCAGCAGTGAGTCTAGCGGGGCCTCTGGAAACACCATATATTTT
TRBJ1-2,NA,TRBV30,NA,CAWSLKGGGYTF,TGTGCCTGGAGTCTAAAGGGAGGTGGCTACACCTTC
TRBJ1-4,NA,TRBV27,TRBD1,CASSEQGAGEKLFF,TGTGCCAGCAGCGAACAGGGGGCGGGTGAAAAACTGTTTTTT
TRBJ2-3,NA,TRBV10-3,NA,CAIRMDSSDTQYF,TGTGCCATCAGAATGGACTCATCAGATACGCAGTATTTT
TRBJ2-5,NA,TRBV9,TRBD1,CASSAGQGWQETQYF,TGTGCCAGCAGCGCGGGACAGGGGTGGCAAGAGACCCAGTACTTC
TRBJ2-5,NA,TRBV6-5,TRBD1,CASKHRGRQETQYF,TGTGCCAGCAAACACAGGGGGCGACAAGAGACCCAGTACTTC
TRBJ2-5,NA,TRBV5-1,NA,CASSFSGAQETQYF,TGCGCCAGCAGCTTTTCTGGGGCCCAAGAGACCCAGTACTTC
TRBJ2-3,NA,TRBV5-4,NA,CASSLEGYTQYF,TGTGCCAGCAGCTTGGAGGGGTATACGCAGTATTTT
TRBJ2-4,NA,TRBV18,TRBD1,CASSPRGLSAKNIQYF,TGTGCCAGCTCACCCAGGGGGCTGTCGGCCAAAAACATTCAGTACTTC
TRBJ2-3,NA,TRBV5-1,TRBD2,CASSPALAGVPSVSDTQYF,TGCGCCAGCAGCCCCGCCCTAGCGGGGGTCCCCTCAGTTTCAGATACGCAGTATTTT
TRBJ1-1,NA,TRBV7-9,NA,CASSLGSGNTEAFF,TGTGCCAGCAGCTTAGGTTCGGGGAACACTGAAGCTTTCTTT
TRBJ2-3,NA,TRBV7-9,TRBD2,CASSSRGGTDTQYF,TGTGCCAGCAGCTCCCGGGGGGGCACAGATACGCAGTATTTT
TRBJ1-6,NA,TRBV30,NA,CASGGGSSPLHF,TGTGCCTCGGGGGGTGGAAGTTCACCCCTCCACTTT
TRBJ2-7,NA,TRBV5-4,TRBD2,CASSLGLAGGRSYEQYF,TGTGCCAGCAGCCTGGGACTAGCGGGAGGGCGGTCCTACGAGCAGTACTTC
TRBJ2-3,NA,TRBV5-4,TRBD2,CASSRPGLAGDRTDTQYF,TGTGCCAGCAGCCGCCCCGGACTAGCGGGAGATCGGACAGATACGCAGTATTTT
TRBJ1-2,NA,TRBV6-1,NA,CASSPRGGDYGYTF,TGTGCCAGCAGTCCTCGGGGAGGGGACTATGGCTACACCTTC
TRBJ2-2,NA,TRBV5-1,NA,CASSLVPGTGELFF,TGCGCCAGCAGCTTGGTGCCAGGCACCGGGGAGCTGTTTTTT
TRBJ2-3,NA,TRBV5-4,TRBD2,CASSHPGLGTDTQYF,TGTGCCAGCAGCCATCCGGGACTAGGCACAGATACGCAGTATTTT
TRBJ1-1,NA,TRBV7-2,NA,CASSLRQAQNTEAFF,TGTGCCAGCAGCTTAAGACAGGCGCAGAACACTGAAGCTTTCTTT
TRBJ2-5,NA,TRBV19,TRBD1,CASSRTGKETQYF,TGTGCCAGTAGTAGGACAGGGAAAGAGACCCAGTACTTC
TRBJ2-1,NA,TRBV7-9,NA,CASSLVPSEQFF,TGTGCCAGCAGCTTAGTCCCTAGTGAGCAGTTCTTC
TRBJ1-1,NA,TRBV2,NA,CASMTQGFNTEAFF,TGTGCCAGCATGACGCAGGGGTTCAACACTGAAGCTTTCTTT
TRBJ1-5,few,TRBV5-6,NA,CASSLAAGHQPQHF,TGTGCCAGCAGCTTGGCGGCAGGCCATCAGCCCCAGCATTTT